This record covers a single TCR beta chain. The antigen remains undetermined. As to treatment: about 20 received Ad26.COV2.S at low or high dose, single or two shots; several received placebo; per-sample allocation not given. Sampling was performed 63 days after the first vaccine or placebo injection. Germline V CDR1 and CDR2: MGHRA, YSYEKL. Trimming pared 4 bases from V and 0 bases from J, leaving 10 bases between. The CDR3 loop spans 14 amino acids. The data belong to a study of Ad26.COV2.S vaccination and SARS-CoV-2 variants. General observations from the study: It was found that vaccine and placebo recipients had similar non-spike TCR breadth.

The assay was immunoSEQ multiplex PCR, and TCRdb's table has in-frame clones only and misses some. The sample records around 450,000 clones, 90% being singletons. This clonotype was sampled from a person aged 18-65 years who received the Ad26.COV2.S COVID-19 vaccine or a placebo. V and J are TRBV4-1 and TRBJ2-7; D is possibly TRBD2 (5 bases). The material sequenced was peripheral blood, taken in a trial of Ad26.COV2.S vaccine versus placebo. DNA of the CDR3: TGCGCCAGCAGCCGGGAAGCGGTCTCCTACGAGCAGTACTTC. This sequence encodes CASSREAVSYEQYF.